This T cell receptor (beta chain) was captured by sequencing in a study of blood T cell repertoires in COVID-19. About the study: The cDNA or gDNA used as material had been derived from T cells, B-cell-depleted T cells, or PBMCs.

As concerns this clone: The identical CDR3 is also encoded by other nucleotide sequences in the sample.

CDR1 is KGHDR and CDR2 is SFDVKD in the germline V gene. CDR3 length: 13 amino acids. J lost 7 bases, V lost 5 bases, and 4 bases had no gene match. Sequencing used immunoSEQ multiplex PCR; TCRdb keeps in-frame clones, though not all of them. The repertoire holds roughly 26,000 clones, around 92% seen once, with approximately 2.9% in the top ten. The clonotype comes from a human donor in a cohort sampled during active COVID-19. The genes are TRBV24-1 and TRBJ2-1; 7 positions agree with TRBD2. The sequencing input was peripheral blood. CDR3 nucleotides: TGTGCCACCAGTGCACGAGCGGGGAATGAGCAGTTCTTC. It yields the protein CATSARAGNEQFF.